This is a list of T cell receptor beta chains from one sample in a study of cytomegalovirus exposure and HLA in healthy donors. Clones were read by immunoSEQ multiplex PCR, and TCRdb kept only the in-frame ones, dropping some. This repertoire shows 200,000 to 250,000 clones, about 74% found once; its top ten account for roughly 16%. Specimen: PBMCs. The receptor source for this set is a man aged 40-55 years in good health and CMV-seronegative. The CDR3 runs from the conserved cysteine through the conserved F or W. D genes are given only for firm matches. The size of a clone is reported for some rows only, either as once, few or many, or as a class for expanded clones.

v_call: TRBV15; clone_size: NA; d_call: TRBD1; j_call: TRBJ2-7; cdr3_nt: TGTGCCACCAGCCCTCGGGGACAGGGCTACGAGCAGTACTTC; cdr3_aa: CATSPRGQGYEQYF
v_call: TRBV29-1; clone_size: NA; d_call: TRBD1; j_call: TRBJ1-4; cdr3_nt: TGCAGCGTTGTTTTGGGACAGGGTCGAGAAAAACTGTTTTTT; cdr3_aa: CSVVLGQGREKLFF
v_call: TRBV9; clone_size: NA; d_call: NA; j_call: TRBJ2-5; cdr3_nt: TGTGCCAGCAGCTCAACACTGGGCTGGGAGACCCAGTACTTC; cdr3_aa: CASSSTLGWETQYF
v_call: TRBV6-5; clone_size: NA; d_call: TRBD1; j_call: TRBJ2-1; cdr3_nt: TGTGCCAGCAGTTTCGGACAGGGGGCTTTGGATGAGCAGTTCTTC; cdr3_aa: CASSFGQGALDEQFF
v_call: TRBV14; clone_size: NA; d_call: NA; j_call: TRBJ1-6; cdr3_nt: TGTGCCAGCAGCCAAGCACAGGGTGGTAATTCACCCCTCCACTTT; cdr3_aa: CASSQAQGGNSPLHF
v_call: TRBV7-9; clone_size: NA; d_call: TRBD2; j_call: TRBJ2-2; cdr3_nt: TGTGCCAGCAGCTTTGCGGGAGGTTTGAACACCGGGGAGCTGTTTTTT; cdr3_aa: CASSFAGGLNTGELFF
v_call: TRBV4-1; clone_size: NA; d_call: TRBD1; j_call: TRBJ1-5; cdr3_nt: TGCGCCAGCAGCTACGGGACAGGCACACATCAGCCCCAGCATTTT; cdr3_aa: CASSYGTGTHQPQHF
v_call: TRBV6-5; clone_size: NA; d_call: TRBD2; j_call: TRBJ2-5; cdr3_nt: TGTGCCAGCTCGTATAGCGGGGTCCAAGAGACCCAGTACTTC; cdr3_aa: CASSYSGVQETQYF
v_call: TRBV5-5; clone_size: once; d_call: NA; j_call: TRBJ1-2; cdr3_nt: TGTGCCAGCAGCTTGGCAGGGAAAAGAGGCTACACCTTC; cdr3_aa: CASSLAGKRGYTF
v_call: TRBV30; clone_size: NA; d_call: TRBD1; j_call: TRBJ1-1; cdr3_nt: TGTGCCTGGAGTCTCGGGACAGGGGGGGATAGCACTGAAGCTTTCTTT; cdr3_aa: CAWSLGTGGDSTEAFF
v_call: TRBV2; clone_size: NA; d_call: NA; j_call: TRBJ1-6; cdr3_nt: TGTGCCAGCAGTGAAGGGAAGGCGGCACCCCTCCACTTT; cdr3_aa: CASSEGKAAPLHF
v_call: TRBV6-5; clone_size: NA; d_call: NA; j_call: TRBJ2-5; cdr3_nt: TGTGCCAGCAGCCTACGGGCCAGCGGGCTGGGGACCCAGTACTTC; cdr3_aa: CASSLRASGLGTQYF
v_call: TRBV6-1; clone_size: NA; d_call: NA; j_call: TRBJ1-5; cdr3_nt: TGTGCCAGCAGTGAAGCGGGAGTGGTAGGGAATCAGCCCCAGCATTTT; cdr3_aa: CASSEAGVVGNQPQHF
v_call: TRBV19; clone_size: once; d_call: NA; j_call: TRBJ2-5; cdr3_nt: TGTGCCAGTAGCTTGGGGCAGGCGGAGACCCAGTACTTC; cdr3_aa: CASSLGQAETQYF
v_call: TRBV7-6; clone_size: once; d_call: NA; j_call: TRBJ1-1; cdr3_nt: TGTGCCAGCACCGGGGGAAGGGAGGCGCCGAACACTGAAGCTTTCTTT; cdr3_aa: CASTGGREAPNTEAFF
v_call: TRBV30; clone_size: NA; d_call: TRBD2; j_call: TRBJ2-1; cdr3_nt: TGTGCCTGGGGACTAGCGGGAGGGGTTGGGAGGCAGTTCTTC; cdr3_aa: CAWGLAGGVGRQFF
v_call: TRBV4-2; clone_size: NA; d_call: TRBD2; j_call: TRBJ2-5; cdr3_nt: TGTGCCAGCAGCCAAGGGACTGGCGGGAGTGCCGAGACCCAGTACTTC; cdr3_aa: CASSQGTGGSAETQYF
v_call: TRBV5-4; clone_size: few; d_call: NA; j_call: TRBJ2-3; cdr3_nt: TGTGCCAGCAGACCCACGACGGGAGATACGCAGTATTTT; cdr3_aa: CASRPTTGDTQYF
v_call: TRBV29-1; clone_size: NA; d_call: NA; j_call: TRBJ2-1; cdr3_nt: TGCAGCGTTATCAGGGGTCGGCCTTCCTACAATGAGCAGTTCTTC; cdr3_aa: CSVIRGRPSYNEQFF
v_call: TRBV5-6; clone_size: NA; d_call: NA; j_call: TRBJ1-2; cdr3_nt: TGTGCCAGCAGCTTGTGGCAGTCGGGCTACACCTTC; cdr3_aa: CASSLWQSGYTF
v_call: TRBV27; clone_size: NA; d_call: NA; j_call: TRBJ1-2; cdr3_nt: TGTGCCAGCAGCTTAGCGGGGGGAGCTAACTATGGCTACACCTTC; cdr3_aa: CASSLAGGANYGYTF
v_call: TRBV4-1; clone_size: few; d_call: TRBD1; j_call: TRBJ2-2; cdr3_nt: TGCGCCAGCAGCGGAACGATGACAGGGGCCGGGGAGCTGTTTTTT; cdr3_aa: CASSGTMTGAGELFF
v_call: TRBV7-2; clone_size: NA; d_call: TRBD1; j_call: TRBJ1-1; cdr3_nt: TGTGCCAGCAGCCCACTGAGCAGGGGGGACACTGAAGCTTTCTTT; cdr3_aa: CASSPLSRGDTEAFF
v_call: TRBV12-5; clone_size: NA; d_call: NA; j_call: TRBJ1-5; cdr3_nt: TGTGCTAGTGGTTTGATCCGTGACAGGAGGAGGCAGCCCCAGCATTTT; cdr3_aa: CASGLIRDRRRQPQHF